The rows below give T cell receptor beta chains drawn from one sample of a study of shared clonotypes between healthy human individuals. The assay was immunoSEQ multiplex PCR, and TCRdb's table has in-frame clones only and misses some. The sample lists about 2.3 million clones, about 90% occurring once. Sequencing was carried out using naive CD4+ T cells from PBMCs. All receptors derive from a man younger than 35 in good health. Some clones in this sample may be carry-over from other donors' samples. CDR3s include the opening cysteine and the closing phenylalanine or tryptophan. Each record gives: V gene, J gene, clone size, D gene, CDR3 DNA, CDR3 protein. A D gene is named only where the DNA matches it firmly. Clone size is given for some rows only: seen once, a few or many times, or a class if the clone is expanded.

V gene: TRBV5-8
J gene: TRBJ1-1
clone size: -
D gene: -
CDR3 DNA: TGTGCCAGCAGCAAAGTAAAAGGGGCTGGAGCTTTCTTT
CDR3 protein: CASSKVKGAGAFF

V gene: TRBV6-5
J gene: TRBJ2-7
clone size: -
D gene: TRBD1
CDR3 DNA: TGTGCCAGCACAACACCCCTGGGACAGGGCAACGAGCAGTACTTC
CDR3 protein: CASTTPLGQGNEQYF

V gene: TRBV5-1
J gene: TRBJ2-7
clone size: -
D gene: TRBD1
CDR3 DNA: TGCGCCAGCAGCCTGACGGGACAGGGCGCGTGGGAGTACTTC
CDR3 protein: CASSLTGQGAWEYF

V gene: TRBV7-5
J gene: TRBJ2-7
clone size: -
D gene: -
CDR3 DNA: TGTGTCAGAAGCTTAGTCGGGACTTCTGTGGGGGAGCAGTACTTC
CDR3 protein: CVRSLVGTSVGEQYF

V gene: TRBV5-1
J gene: TRBJ2-7
clone size: -
D gene: TRBD1
CDR3 DNA: TGCGCCAGCAGCCCAGGGACAGGGGAAACTTACGAGCAGTACTTC
CDR3 protein: CASSPGTGETYEQYF

V gene: TRBV5-1
J gene: TRBJ1-5
clone size: -
D gene: -
CDR3 DNA: TGCGCCAGCAGCTTGGAGTCAGGGCCTTATAGCAATCAGCCCCAGCATTTT
CDR3 protein: CASSLESGPYSNQPQHF

V gene: TRBV28
J gene: TRBJ2-3
clone size: once
D gene: TRBD1
CDR3 DNA: TGTGCCAGCAGTTTCGACAGGGGGCCAGATACGCAGTATTTT
CDR3 protein: CASSFDRGPDTQYF

V gene: TRBV7-9
J gene: TRBJ2-2
clone size: -
D gene: -
CDR3 DNA: TGTGCCAGCAGCGCCCGGACTTCCTTCACCGGGGAGCTGTTTTTT
CDR3 protein: CASSARTSFTGELFF

V gene: TRBV5-1
J gene: TRBJ2-7
clone size: once
D gene: -
CDR3 DNA: TGCGCCAGCAGCCCTCCCGGGGCTAGCCAGGGCACTCACGAGCAGTACTTC
CDR3 protein: CASSPPGASQGTHEQYF

V gene: TRBV30
J gene: TRBJ1-2
clone size: -
D gene: TRBD1
CDR3 DNA: TGTGCCTGGAGTAGGCTAAGACAGGGAAGCTATGGCTACACCTTC
CDR3 protein: CAWSRLRQGSYGYTF